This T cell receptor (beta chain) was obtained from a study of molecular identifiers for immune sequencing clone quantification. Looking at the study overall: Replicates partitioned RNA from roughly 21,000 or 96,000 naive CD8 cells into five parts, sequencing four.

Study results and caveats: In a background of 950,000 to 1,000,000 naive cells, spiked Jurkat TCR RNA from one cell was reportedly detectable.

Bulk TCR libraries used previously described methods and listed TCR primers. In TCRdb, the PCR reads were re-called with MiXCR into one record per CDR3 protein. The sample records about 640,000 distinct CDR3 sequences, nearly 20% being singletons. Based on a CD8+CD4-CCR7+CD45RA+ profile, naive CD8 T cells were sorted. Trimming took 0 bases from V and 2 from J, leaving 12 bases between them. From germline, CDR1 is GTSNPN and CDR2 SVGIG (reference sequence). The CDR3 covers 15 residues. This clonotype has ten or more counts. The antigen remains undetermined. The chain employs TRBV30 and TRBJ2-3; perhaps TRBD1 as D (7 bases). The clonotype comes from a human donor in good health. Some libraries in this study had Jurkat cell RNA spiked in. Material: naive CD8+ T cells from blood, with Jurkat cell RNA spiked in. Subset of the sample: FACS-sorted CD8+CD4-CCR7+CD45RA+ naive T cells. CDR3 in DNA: TGTGCCTGGAGTGTCGCAGGGGGGTACACAGATACGCAGTATTTT. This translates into CAWSVAGGYTDTQYF.